This T cell receptor beta chain comes out of a study of naive and memory T cell subsets. As for treatment: skin biopsy from PPD injection site in Mantoux-positive individual. TCR cDNA received a 3' ligated oligonucleotide that carried a UMI. This CDR3 is built from 17 residues. Germline V gives CDR1 SGHRS, CDR2 YFSETQ. Losses at the gene ends were 0 bases for V and 0 bases for J; bases not matched to a gene: 6. Study-level results: Both skin biopsy types reportedly yielded TCRs, tuberculin sites far more.

Ligated cDNA underwent four rounds of PCR with nested alpha and beta constant region primers and SP2. TCRdb reanalysed the UMI-ligation and nested PCR reads using MiXCR and keeps one entry per CDR3 protein. Altogether 20,000 to 25,000 distinct CDR3 sequences are present, around 6% being singletons, with the ten largest covering approximately 6%. This clonotype occurred a few times. Its antigen is not known. The material was skin, obtained from a tuberculin skin test site. The chain employs TRBV5-1 and TRBJ2-1; 7 nucleotides match TRBD1. The sequence came from an adult in good health. The CDR3 reads CASSLAPAGGSYNEQFF. In nucleotides, the CDR3 is TGCGCCAGCAGCTTGGCCCCGGCAGGGGGCTCCTACAATGAGCAGTTCTTC. Full variable domain (missing parts from reference TRBV5-1 and TRBJ2-1): KAGVTQTPRYLIKTRGQQVTLSCSPISGHRSVSWYQQTPGQGLQFLFEYFSETQRNKGNFPGRFSGRQFSNSRSEMNVSTLELGDSALYLCASSLAPAGGSYNEQFFGPGTRLTVL.